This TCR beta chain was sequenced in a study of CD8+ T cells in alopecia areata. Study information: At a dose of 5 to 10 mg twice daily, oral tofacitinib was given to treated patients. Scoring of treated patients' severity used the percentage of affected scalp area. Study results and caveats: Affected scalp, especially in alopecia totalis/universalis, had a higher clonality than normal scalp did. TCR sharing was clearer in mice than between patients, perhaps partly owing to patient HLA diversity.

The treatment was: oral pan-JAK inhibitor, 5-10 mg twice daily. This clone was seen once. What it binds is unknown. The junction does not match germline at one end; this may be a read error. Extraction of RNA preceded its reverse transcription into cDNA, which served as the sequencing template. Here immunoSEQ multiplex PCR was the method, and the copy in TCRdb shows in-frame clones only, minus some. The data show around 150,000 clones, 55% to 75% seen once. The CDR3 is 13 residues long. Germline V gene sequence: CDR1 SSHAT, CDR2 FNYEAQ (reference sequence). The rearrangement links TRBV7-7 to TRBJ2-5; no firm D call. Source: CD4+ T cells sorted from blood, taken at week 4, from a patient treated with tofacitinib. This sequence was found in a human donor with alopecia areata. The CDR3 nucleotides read TGTGCTAGCAGCGAAGCAGTGCAAGAGACCCAGTACTTC. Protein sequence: CASSEAVQETQYF.